These 5 T cell receptor beta chains came from one sample sequenced in a study of spatial heterogeneity in lung cancer. Each CDR3 protein is one row after TCRdb ran MiXCR on the 5' RACE reads. The table lists just under 5,500 distinct CDR3 sequences, more than 4% of them singletons. Described time point: sample taken at primary tumor resection. Source: normal lung tissue next to the tumor, taken at surgery. The receptors originated from a female donor with early-stage non-small cell lung cancer.

The chain couples TRBV10-3 to TRBJ2-3; TRBD1 is a possible D gene (6 bases). Germline V gene lookup returns CDR1 ENHRY and CDR2 SYGVKD. Trimming removed 2 bases from V and 2 bases from J, with 14 bases in between. There are 16 residues in the CDR3. The CDR3 bases are TGTGCCATCAGTGAGCCACGACAGGACGCCACAGATACGCAGTATTTT. Its protein product is CAISEPRQDATDTQYF.

This clonotype was picked up many times. The chain combines TRBV3-1 with TRBJ1-5; D call uncertain. Trimming shortened V by 1 base and J by 7 bases, and 8 bases separated the two germline ends. This CDR3 is 13 amino acids long. Germline CDR1 LGHDT, CDR2 YNNKEL (reference sequence). The CDR3 spells CASSQGGPQPQHF. In DNA form, the CDR3 reads TGTGCCAGCAGCCAAGGGGGTCCCCAGCCCCAGCATTTT.

The chain joins TRBV9 to TRBJ2-5; 12 bases are a match to TRBD2. The CDR3 spans 15 residues. Germline V gives CDR1 SGDLS, CDR2 YYNGEE. J was trimmed by 5 bases and V by 3 bases; bases with no gene match: 5. The CDR3, as DNA: TGTGCCAGCAGCGAAGAGACTAGCGGGAGCGAGACCCAGTACTTC. Translation gives CASSEETSGSETQYF.

The table lists this clonotype with many counts. The chain is built from TRBV2 and TRBJ2-3; 10 bases align to TRBD2. In germline, CDR1 is SNHLY, CDR2 FYNNEI. The CDR3 runs to 14 residues. The V and J ends lost 9 bases and 1 base, in that order; junction bases with no gene match: 4. The chain's CDR3 is CARSGTSGTDTQYF. CDR3 sequence (DNA): TGTGCCAGATCCGGGACTAGCGGCACAGATACGCAGTATTTT.

The table lists this clonotype with many counts. V is TRBV4-2 and J is TRBJ2-1, with D possibly matching TRBD2 (5 bases). The CDR3 is 13 amino acids. Trimming took 6 bases from V and 3 from J, leaving 9 bases between them. Germline V lookup: CDR1 LGHNA, CDR2 YNFKEQ. The CDR3 sequence is CASRMDFYNEQFF. The CDR3 nucleotides read TGTGCCAGCAGGATGGACTTCTACAATGAGCAGTTCTTC.